This TCR beta chain was recorded in a study of T cell responses to AZD1222 COVID-19 vaccine. Across the study: The analysis combined second doses at about 4 or about 12 weeks.

V lost 11 bases to trimming and J lost 0 bases, with 11 bases between them. Germline values: CDR1 MDHEN, CDR2 SYDVKM. This CDR3 is built from 14 residues. Assay: immunoSEQ multiplex PCR; the TCRdb copy retains only in-frame clones and omits some. This table has about 120,000 clones, about 88% appearing once. This clone appeared once. The receptor's source is an adult in good health. The sample consisted of peripheral blood, taken on day 0 of AZD1222 vaccination. The V gene is TRBV28, the J gene TRBJ1-6; D call uncertain. The CDR3: CAGRASSYNSPLHF. For the CDR3, the DNA is TGTGCCGGCCGGGCGAGCTCCTATAATTCACCCCTCCACTTT. Together with reference TRBV28 and TRBJ1-6, the CDR3 gives the full variable domain: DVKVTQSSRYLVKRTGEKVFLECVQDMDHENMFWYRQDPGLGLRLIYFSYDVKMKEKGDIPEGYSVSREKKERFSLILESASTNQTSMYLCAGRASSYNSPLHFGNGTRLTVT.